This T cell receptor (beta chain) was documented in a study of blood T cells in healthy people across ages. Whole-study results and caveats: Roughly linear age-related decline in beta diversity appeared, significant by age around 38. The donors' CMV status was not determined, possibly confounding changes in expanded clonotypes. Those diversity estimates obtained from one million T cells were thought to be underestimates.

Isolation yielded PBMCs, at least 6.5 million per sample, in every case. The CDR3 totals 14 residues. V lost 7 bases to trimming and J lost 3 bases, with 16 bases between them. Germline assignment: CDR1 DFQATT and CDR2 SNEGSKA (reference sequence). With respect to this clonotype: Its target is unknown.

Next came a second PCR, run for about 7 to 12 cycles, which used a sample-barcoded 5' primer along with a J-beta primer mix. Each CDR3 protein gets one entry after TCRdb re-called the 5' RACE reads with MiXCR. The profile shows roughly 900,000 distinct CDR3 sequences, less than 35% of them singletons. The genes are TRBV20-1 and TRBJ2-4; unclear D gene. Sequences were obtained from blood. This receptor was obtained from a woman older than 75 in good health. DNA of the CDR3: TGCAGTGTTAGTCGGGTAAATGGCAAAAACATTCAGTACTTC. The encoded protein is CSVSRVNGKNIQYF.